The source of this T cell receptor (beta chain) is a study of T-cell reconstitution after alpha-beta-depleted transplantation in children. On this clonotype itself: What it binds is unknown.

Unique molecular identifiers were used to barcode this TCRbeta library. TCRdb recomputed calls from the PCR reads with MiXCR, one row per CDR3 protein. The sample lists 700,000 to 950,000 distinct CDR3 sequences, roughly 16% seen once, with about 5% in the top ten. V dropped 4 bases and J dropped 3 bases, with 10 bases sitting between them. Per the germline V gene, CDR1 is SNHLY and CDR2 is FYNNEI. The CDR3 is 14 residues long. Study-wide points: Surviving recipient cells, namely T cells and thymic progenitors, were the source of high day-60 TCRbeta diversity in some patients. Reports say that about two months after transplant, the alpha-beta T cells came out of several hundred graft clones that had expanded.

The sample here was PBMCs, mostly from graft donor cells, taken 360 days after TCRalphabeta/CD19-depleted stem cell transplant. The chain couples TRBV2 to TRBJ1-5; D call uncertain. The TCR was taken from a male patient aged 10 to 17 who had a stem cell transplant for acute lymphoblastic leukemia, so the T cells may come from the graft donor. CDR3 DNA sequence: TGTGCCAGCAGTGGAGGAACCTCCAATCAGCCCCAGCATTTT. It translates to CASSGGTSNQPQHF.